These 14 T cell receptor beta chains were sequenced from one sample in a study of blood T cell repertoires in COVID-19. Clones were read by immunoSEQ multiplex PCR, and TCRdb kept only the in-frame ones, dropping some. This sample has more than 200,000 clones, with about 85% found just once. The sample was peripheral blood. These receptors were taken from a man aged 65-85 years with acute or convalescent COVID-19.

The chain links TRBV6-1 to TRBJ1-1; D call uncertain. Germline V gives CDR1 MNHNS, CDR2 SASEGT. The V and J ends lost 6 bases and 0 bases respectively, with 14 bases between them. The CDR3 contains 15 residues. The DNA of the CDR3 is TGTGCCAGCAGCCTATCCACTGTCATGAACACTGAAGCTTTCTTT. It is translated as CASSLSTVMNTEAFF.

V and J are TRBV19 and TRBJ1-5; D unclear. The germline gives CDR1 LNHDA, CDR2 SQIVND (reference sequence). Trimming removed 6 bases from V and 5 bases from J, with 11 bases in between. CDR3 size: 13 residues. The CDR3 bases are TGTGCCAGTAGCCTTAGTAAAGATCAGCCCCAGCATTTT. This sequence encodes CASSLSKDQPQHF. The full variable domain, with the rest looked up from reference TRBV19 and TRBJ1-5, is DGGITQSPKYLFRKEGQNVTLSCEQNLNHDAMYWYRQDPGQGLRLIYYSQIVNDFQKGDIAEGYSVSREKKESFPLTVTSAQKNPTAFYLCASSLSKDQPQHFGDGTRLSIL.

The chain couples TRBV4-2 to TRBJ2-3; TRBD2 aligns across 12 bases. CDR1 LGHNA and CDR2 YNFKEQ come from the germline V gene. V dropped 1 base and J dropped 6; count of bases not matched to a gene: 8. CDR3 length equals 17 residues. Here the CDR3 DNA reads TGTGCCAGCAGCCAAGGGTCTAGCGGGAGGGCCAGGGATACGCAGTATTTT. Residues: CASSQGSSGRARDTQYF.

The CDR3 here is CASSSKREGHTGELFF. CDR3 DNA sequence: TGTGCCAGCAGCTCCAAGCGGGAGGGCCACACCGGGGAGCTGTTTTTT. The gene calls are TRBV7-8 and TRBJ2-2, with 10 bases aligning to TRBD2. After removal of 4 bases from V and 3 bases from J, the junction contained 5 bases not matched to a gene. Germline CDR1 SGHVS, CDR2 FQNEAQ. CDR3 length equals 16 residues.

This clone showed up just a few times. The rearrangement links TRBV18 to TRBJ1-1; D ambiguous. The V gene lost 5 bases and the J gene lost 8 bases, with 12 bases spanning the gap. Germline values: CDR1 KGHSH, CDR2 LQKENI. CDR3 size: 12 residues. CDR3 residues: CASSDYRIEAFF. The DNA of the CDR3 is TGTGCCAGCTCAGACTACAGAATCGAAGCTTTCTTT.

The CDR3 reads CASSQGLEQFF. The CDR3 region has the DNA TGTGCCAGCAGTCAGGGGCTTGAGCAGTTCTTC. The J gene is TRBJ2-1, the V gene TRBV6-5; D possibly corresponds to TRBD1 (6 bases). Trimming pared 5 bases from V and 9 bases from J, leaving 8 bases between. CDR1 MNHEY and CDR2 SVGAGI come from the germline V gene. This CDR3 region has 11 residues.

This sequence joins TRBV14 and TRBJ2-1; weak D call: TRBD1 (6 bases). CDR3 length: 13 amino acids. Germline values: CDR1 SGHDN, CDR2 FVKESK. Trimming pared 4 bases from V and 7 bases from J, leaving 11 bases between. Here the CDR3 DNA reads TGTGCCAGCAGCCCACAGGGTGCAAATGAGCAGTTCTTC. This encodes CASSPQGANEQFF.

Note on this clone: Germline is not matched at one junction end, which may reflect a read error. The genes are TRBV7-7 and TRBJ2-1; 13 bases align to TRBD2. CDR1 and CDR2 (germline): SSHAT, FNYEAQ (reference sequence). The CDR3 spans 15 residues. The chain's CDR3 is CASSPGTSGTNEQFF. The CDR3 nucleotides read TGTGCTAGCAGCCCGGGGACTAGCGGGACCAATGAGCAGTTCTTC.

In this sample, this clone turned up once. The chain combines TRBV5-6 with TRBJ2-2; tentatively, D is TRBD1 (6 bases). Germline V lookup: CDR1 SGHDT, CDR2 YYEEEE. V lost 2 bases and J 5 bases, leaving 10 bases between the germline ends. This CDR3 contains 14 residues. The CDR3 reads CASSFAGVTGELFF. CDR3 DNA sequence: TGTGCCAGCAGCTTTGCAGGGGTAACCGGGGAGCTGTTTTTT.

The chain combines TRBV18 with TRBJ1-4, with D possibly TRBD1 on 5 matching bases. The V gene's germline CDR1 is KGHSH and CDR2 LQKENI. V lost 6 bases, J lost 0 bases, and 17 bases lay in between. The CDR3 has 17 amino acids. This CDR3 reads CASSPQMEGSTNEKLFF. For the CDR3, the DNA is TGTGCCAGCTCCCCCCAAATGGAGGGGTCAACTAATGAAAAACTGTTTTTT.

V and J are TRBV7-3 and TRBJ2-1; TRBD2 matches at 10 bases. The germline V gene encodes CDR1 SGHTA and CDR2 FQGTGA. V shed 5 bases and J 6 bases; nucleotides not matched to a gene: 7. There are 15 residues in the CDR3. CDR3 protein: CASSARLAGFNEQFF. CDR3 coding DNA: TGTGCCAGCAGCGCCCGACTAGCGGGCTTCAATGAGCAGTTCTTC.

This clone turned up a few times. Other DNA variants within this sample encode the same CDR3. This chain's CDR3 is CATRTSGRAGETQYF. CDR3 sequence (DNA): TGTGCCACCAGGACTAGCGGGAGGGCCGGAGAGACCCAGTACTTC. The rearrangement links TRBV10-3 to TRBJ2-5, with 15 bases aligning to TRBD2. Trimming at V came to 10 bases and at J to 4 bases, leaving 7 bases not matched to a gene. Looked up from germline, CDR1 is ENHRY and CDR2 is SYGVKD. The CDR3 loop spans 15 amino acids.

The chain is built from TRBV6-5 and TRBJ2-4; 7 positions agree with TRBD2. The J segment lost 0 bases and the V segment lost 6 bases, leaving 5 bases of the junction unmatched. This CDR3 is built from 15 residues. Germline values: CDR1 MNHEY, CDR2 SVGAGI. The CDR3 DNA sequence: TGTGCCAGCAGCACCGGGACTAAAGCCAAAAACATTCAGTACTTC. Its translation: CASSTGTKAKNIQYF.

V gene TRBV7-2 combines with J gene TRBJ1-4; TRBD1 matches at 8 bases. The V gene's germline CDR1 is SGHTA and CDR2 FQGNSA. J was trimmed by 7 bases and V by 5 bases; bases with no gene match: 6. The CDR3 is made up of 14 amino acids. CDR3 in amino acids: CASSPGQGGEKLFF. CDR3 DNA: TGTGCCAGCAGCCCTGGACAGGGAGGTGAAAAACTGTTTTTT.